This TCR beta chain was sequenced during a study of type 1 regulatory T cells. Study information: T-allo10 is an in vitro-generated, Tr1-enriched CD4 T cell product specific for alloantigen.

As to this clonotype: Its antigen remains unidentified.

CDR3 size: 14 residues. Trimming removed 4 bases from V and 2 bases from J, with 15 bases in between. Germline CDR1 DFQATT, CDR2 SNEGSKA (reference sequence). TCRdb fed the reads into MiXCR, producing one record per CDR3 protein. This sample yields approximately 23,000 distinct CDR3 sequences, of which roughly 72% are seen a single time; 12% to 15% belongs to the top ten. T-allo10 cells from the graft donor were described as anergic, host-alloantigen-specific, and alloantigen-specific suppressors. V is TRBV20-1 and J is TRBJ2-7; D unresolved. This receptor was identified in a human donor in good health. The sequenced material came from cultured T cells, either the whole culture or a sorted T cell fraction (not recorded which). Subset given: Tr1-enriched cell product generated in vitro against host alloantigens. CDR3 amino acids: CSAKMTASTYEQYF. The CDR3 nucleotides read TGCAGTGCTAAAATGACGGCATCAACCTACGAGCAGTACTTC.